The entry below gives a single T cell receptor beta chain sequence along with its context. Antigen specificity is unknown. This specimen belongs to a study of cytomegalovirus exposure and HLA in healthy donors. In the study overall: Earlier, fewer than 140 million unique TCR beta sequences were recovered from around 190 million T cells by an analysis.

There are 13 residues in the CDR3. Germline-derived CDR1 and CDR2 are ENHRY and SYGVKD. Trimming at V came to 3 bases and at J to 8 bases, leaving 4 bases not matched to a gene. The PCR used 60 Vbeta and 13 Jbeta primers. Sequencing used immunoSEQ multiplex PCR; TCRdb keeps in-frame clones, though not all of them. Among around 64,000 clones listed, around 82% were seen once. Study-wide points: Rare sequences made up most TCRs, while some public TCRs were found in many donors.

This TCR derives from a man between 18 and 35 years old in good health and CMV-seropositive. The chain carries TRBV10-3 and TRBJ1-1; 9 bases match TRBD1. Material: PBMCs. The CDR3 spells CAISEKQGAEAFF. The CDR3 DNA follows: TGTGCCATCAGTGAAAAACAGGGGGCGGAAGCTTTCTTT.